The source of this TCR beta chain is a study of blood T cells in healthy people across ages. A J-beta primer mix and a sample-barcoded 5' primer were used in a second PCR of roughly 7 to 12 cycles. TCRdb reprocessed the 5' RACE reads via MiXCR and lists one record per CDR3 protein. The sample records more than 750,000 distinct CDR3 sequences, roughly 28% being singletons. This clonotype was picked up a small number of times. CDR3 length: 14 amino acids. Germline V lookup: CDR1 MDHEN, CDR2 SYDVKM. V lost 9 bases to trimming and J lost 1 base, with 15 bases between them. This sample also appeared in a second study, on T cells of mothers and their children.

The specimen was blood. This rearrangement joins TRBV28 to TRBJ1-2; possible D gene TRBD1, 6 bases. The receptor was isolated from a woman in her thirties or forties in good health. DNA of the CDR3: TGTGCCAGTTGGGGCCGGGGGCATAACTATGGCTACACCTTC. Translating gives CASWGRGHNYGYTF.